Listed here are 10 T cell receptor beta chains from one sample, sequenced in a study of shared clonotypes between healthy human individuals. Generated by immunoSEQ multiplex PCR, the TCRdb table keeps only in-frame clones and is missing some. The sample includes more than 400,000 clones, 90% to 96% of them seen just once. The material sequenced was naive CD4+ T cells sorted from blood. Documented subset: CD45RA+ positively selected. The source is a woman aged 25 to 39 in good health.

The chain joins TRBV6-6 to TRBJ2-7, with TRBD1 as a possible D gene (5 bases). Germline V gives CDR1 MNHNY, CDR2 SVGAGI (reference sequence). The CDR3 sequence is 12 residues long. V was cut by 7 bases and J by 5 bases, with 12 bases left in between. The CDR3 region has the DNA TGTGCCAGCAAAAAAAGGGGTCACGAGCAGTACTTC. Its translation is CASKKRGHEQYF.

This rearrangement joins TRBV5-1 to TRBJ2-7; the match to TRBD1 covers 8 bases. This CDR3 spans 14 amino acids. Per germline, CDR1 SGHRS and CDR2 YFSETQ. V lost 3 bases to trimming and J lost 6 bases; unmatched junction nucleotides: 8. The CDR3 is CASSSGTGRSEQYF. The CDR3, as DNA: TGCGCCAGCAGCTCCGGGACAGGCCGGAGCGAGCAGTACTTC.

V and J are TRBV4-2 and TRBJ2-3, with TRBD2 identical over 12 bases. The CDR3 loop spans 17 amino acids. CDR1 and CDR2 from the germline V gene are LGHNA and YNFKEQ. J lost 3 bases, V lost 4 bases, and 8 bases had no gene match. CDR3 loop: CASSRLTGTSGTDTQYF. For the CDR3, the DNA is TGTGCCAGCAGCCGCCTGACCGGGACTAGCGGGACAGATACGCAGTATTTT.

This chain connects TRBV4-2 to TRBJ2-7; TRBD2 aligns across 8 bases. CDR3 length: 17 amino acids. The ends lost 2 bases at V and 5 bases at J; junction bases unmatched: 14. CDR1 LGHNA and CDR2 YNFKEQ come from the germline V gene. The CDR3 DNA reads TGTGCCAGCAGCCAACGGCACTGGGGGCGGGAGGCAGACGAGCAGTACTTC. It translates to CASSQRHWGREADEQYF.

The chain recombines TRBV5-1 with TRBJ2-3, with 10 bases that match TRBD2. The CDR3 spans 16 residues. V dropped 5 bases and J dropped 1; count of bases not matched to a gene: 7. Germline CDR1 SGHRS, CDR2 YFSETQ. DNA of the CDR3: TGCGCCAGCAGTAACCTCGGACTAGCGGGCACAGATACGCAGTATTTT. Amino acids: CASSNLGLAGTDTQYF.

This clone was seen once. The V call is TRBV7-9, the J call TRBJ2-5, with TRBD1 as a possible D gene (5 bases). Germline V gene lookup returns CDR1 SEHNR and CDR2 FQNEAQ (reference sequence). V lost 2 bases and J 1 base, leaving 11 bases between the germline ends. The CDR3 contains 15 residues. CDR3 in DNA: TGTGCCAGCAGCTTATGGCAGGGTGGCCAAGAGACCCAGTACTTC. This sequence encodes CASSLWQGGQETQYF.

The chain links TRBV11-1 to TRBJ1-5; D not resolved. V lost 1 base and J 3 bases, leaving 4 bases between the germline ends. Germline CDR1 and CDR2: SGHAT and FQDESV (reference sequence). The CDR3 totals 13 residues. The CDR3 DNA reads TGTGCCAGCAGCTTAGGGCACAATCAGCCCCAGCATTTT. Residues: CASSLGHNQPQHF. The full variable domain, its missing parts supplied by reference TRBV11-1 and TRBJ1-5, is EAEVAQSPRYKITEKSQAVAFWCDPISGHATLYWYRQILGQGPELLVQFQDESVVDDSQLPKDRFSAERLKGVDSTLKIQPAELGDSAMYLCASSLGHNQPQHFGDGTRLSIL.

This clone was seen only once. The chain couples TRBV19 to TRBJ2-7; 7 positions match TRBD1. The CDR3 has 14 amino acids. Germline V CDR1 and CDR2: LNHDA, SQIVND (reference sequence). After removal of 4 bases from V and 0 bases from J, the junction contained 3 bases not matched to a gene. The CDR3: CASSNRDSSYEQYF. Here the CDR3 DNA reads TGTGCCAGTAGTAACCGGGACAGCTCCTACGAGCAGTACTTC.

The chain has TRBV29-1 and TRBJ2-7; the match to TRBD2 covers 8 bases. Unmatched junction bases numbered 8, after V lost 1 base and J lost 3 bases. Germline V CDR1 and CDR2: SQVTM, ANQGSEA. The length of the CDR3 is 15 residues. The CDR3 bases are TGCAGCGTTGAAGGGCGAGCGGGAGTGGGCTACGAGCAGTACTTC. Translation: CSVEGRAGVGYEQYF.

This sequence joins TRBV4-2 and TRBJ1-2; the match to TRBD1 covers 9 bases. Germline CDR1 is LGHNA and CDR2 is YNFKEQ. Germline trimming cut 4 bases from V and 4 bases from J; bases unmatched to any gene: 13. This CDR3 comprises 17 residues. DNA of the CDR3: TGTGCCAGCAGCCCTGGCCAACAGGGGGCGTTGATCTATGGCTACACCTTC. Translating it yields CASSPGQQGALIYGYTF.